This paragraph covers one T cell receptor (beta chain) sequence. These data are taken from a study of blood T cell repertoires in COVID-19. Study as a whole: In each case, the material was cDNA or gDNA derived from T cells, B-cell-depleted T cells, or PBMCs.

The CDR3 totals 16 residues. Germline CDR1 reads SNHLY; CDR2 reads FYNNEI. Trimming took 2 bases from V and 5 from J, leaving 19 bases between them. In the original analysis: By means of reference gene primer amplification, nucleated cell counts were estimated. Clones were sequenced by immunoSEQ multiplex PCR, and TCRdb holds only the in-frame ones, with some missing. Clone size and the V and J calls come from that table; the DNA yielded D and trimming. The sample includes roughly 190,000 clones, around 89% of them seen just once. The sequenced sample consisted of peripheral blood. The sequence derives from a human donor in a cohort sampled during active COVID-19. The gene calls are TRBV2 and TRBJ2-7; possibly TRBD2 for D (5 bases). The CDR3 region is CASSEYLPLEFHEQYF. The CDR3 DNA is TGTGCCAGCAGTGAATATCTACCACTAGAGTTCCACGAGCAGTACTTC. Drawing the rest from reference TRBV2 and TRBJ2-7, the complete variable domain is EPEVTQTPSHQVTQMGQEVILRCVPISNHLYFYWYRQILGQKVEFLVSFYNNEISEKSEIFDDQFSVERPDGSNFTLKIRSTKLEDSAMYFCASSEYLPLEFHEQYFGPGTRLTVT.